This T cell receptor beta chain was found in a study of T cells after posttransplantation cyclophosphamide. Study findings and constraints: Donor-recipient repertoire similarity was low at 1-2 months, rising over year one. TRB clonality was highly associated with recipient CMV seropositivity and reactivation. Blood and skin or GI T cell repertoires showed limited TRB overlap.

Methotrexate plus calcineurin inhibitor accompanied controls' myeloablative marrow transplants; sampling was 1 year later. Sequencing used immunoSEQ multiplex PCR; TCRdb keeps in-frame clones, though not all of them. The sample shows just over 15,000 clones, about four fifths of them seen only once. V lost 3 bases to trimming and J lost 1 base; unmatched junction nucleotides: 3. CDR3 length equals 15 residues. Germline CDR1 SGDLS, CDR2 YYNGEE. As regards this clone: Its antigen is unidentified.

Sample: PBMCs, taken more than 350 days after allogeneic stem cell transplant with calcineurin inhibitor and methotrexate. This chain links TRBV9 with TRBJ2-5; 10 nucleotides line up with TRBD2. The receptor was isolated from a young adult male patient who received an allogeneic stem cell transplant from a related donor, was CMV-positive, and had no GVHD. Some T cells may be the graft donor's. The CDR3 DNA follows: TGTGCCAGCAGCGGTAGCGGGAGGCCCCAAGAGACCCAGTACTTC. This sequence encodes CASSGSGRPQETQYF.